The T cell receptor (beta chain) under discussion was sequenced for a study of T-cell reconstitution after alpha-beta-depleted transplantation in children. Researchers prepared the TCRbeta library using unique molecular identifiers, the study reports. TCRdb passed the PCR reads through MiXCR, listing each CDR3 protein once. The table shows some 530,000 distinct CDR3 sequences, with around an eighth occurring only once. This clonotype was seen a handful of times. Sequencing was performed on PBMCs from the stem cell graft donor, taken from the stem cell graft. This receptor was identified in a human donor who donated a stem cell graft to a child with combined immunodeficiency.

CDR3 sequence: CASSPHREGGELFF. The CDR3 nucleotides are TGTGCCAGCAGTCCACACAGGGAGGGCGGGGAGCTGTTTTTT. This chain uses TRBV12-3 or TRBV12-4 with TRBJ2-2; D is possibly TRBD2 (7 bases). The CDR3 consists of 14 residues. V shed 5 bases and J shed 7 bases, with 14 bases lying between them.